The sequence of this T cell receptor beta chain was determined in a study of cytomegalovirus exposure and HLA in healthy donors. The PCR had 60 Vbeta and 13 Jbeta primers. Profiled with immunoSEQ multiplex PCR; TCRdb holds only in-frame clones, not every one. The sample yields some 120,000 clones, roughly three quarters seen once. As for this clone: The antigen is unknown.

General study points: Later on, an analysis found that several of the most significant clusters appeared to be linked to common viral pathogens, which included parvovirus B19. Segments of the TCR beta V type were, in most cases, productive about 90% or about 30% of the time in an earlier analysis. 150 or so TCR beta chains were listed as cytomegalovirus-associated.

The sequenced sample consisted of PBMCs. The sequence was collected from a woman aged 18-30 years in good health and CMV-seronegative.

CDR3 in amino acids: CASGTLSWEQYF. Written as DNA, the CDR3 is TGTGCCTCAGGGACATTGAGCTGGGAGCAGTACTTC. The chain joins TRBV27 to TRBJ2-7, with D possibly matching TRBD1 (6 bases). The CDR3 is made up of 12 amino acids. V was trimmed by 11 bases and J by 7 bases, leaving 18 bases between them. Germline CDR1 is MNHEY and CDR2 is SMNVEV (reference sequence).